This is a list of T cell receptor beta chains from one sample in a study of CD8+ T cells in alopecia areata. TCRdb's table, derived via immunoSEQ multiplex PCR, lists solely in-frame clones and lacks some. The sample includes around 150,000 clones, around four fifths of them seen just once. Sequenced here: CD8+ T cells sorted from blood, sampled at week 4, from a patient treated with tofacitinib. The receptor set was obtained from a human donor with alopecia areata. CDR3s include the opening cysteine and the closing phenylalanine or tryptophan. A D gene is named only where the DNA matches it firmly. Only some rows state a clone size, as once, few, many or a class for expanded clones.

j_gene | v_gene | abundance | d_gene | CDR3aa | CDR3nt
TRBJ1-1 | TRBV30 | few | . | CAWSVTPGNTEAFF | TGTGCCTGGAGTGTAACGCCGGGGAACACTGAAGCTTTCTTT
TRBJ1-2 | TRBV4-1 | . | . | CASSQAPRGTYGYTF | TGCGCCAGCAGCCAAGCGCCACGGGGTACCTATGGCTACACCTTC
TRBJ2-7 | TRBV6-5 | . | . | CASRFRDETYEQYF | TGTGCCAGCAGGTTCCGGGACGAGACCTACGAGCAGTACTTC
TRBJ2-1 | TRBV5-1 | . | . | CASSFQGSDDEQFF | TGCGCCAGCAGCTTCCAGGGGTCGGACGATGAGCAGTTCTTC
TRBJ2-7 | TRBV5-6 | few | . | CASSLSPRKRTSYEQYF | TGTGCCAGCAGCTTGTCCCCCAGAAAGCGGACCTCCTACGAGCAGTACTTC
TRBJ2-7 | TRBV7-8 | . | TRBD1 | CASSASSTGIVEQYF | TGTGCCAGCAGCGCATCTTCGACAGGGATCGTCGAGCAGTACTTC
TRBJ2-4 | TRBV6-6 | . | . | CASSPSGVQYF | TGTGCCAGCAGTCCTAGTGGGGTTCAGTACTTC
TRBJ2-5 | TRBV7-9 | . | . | CASTPAPQETQYF | TGTGCCAGCACCCCGGCCCCCCAAGAGACCCAGTACTTC
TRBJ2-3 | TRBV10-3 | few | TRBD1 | CAISPGQGATDTQYF | TGTGCCATCAGTCCGGGACAGGGGGCCACAGATACGCAGTATTTT
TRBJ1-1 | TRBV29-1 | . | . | CSGGPGGTEAFF | TGCAGCGGGGGTCCTGGGGGCACTGAAGCTTTCTTT
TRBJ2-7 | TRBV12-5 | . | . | CASGLAPTGFVYEQYF | TGTGCTAGTGGTTTGGCACCCACAGGGTTTGTGTACGAGCAGTACTTC
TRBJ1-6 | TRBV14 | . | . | CASSQGGSASPLHF | TGTGCCAGCAGCCAAGGAGGTTCTGCTTCACCCCTCCACTTT
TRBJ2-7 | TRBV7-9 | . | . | CASSFPKGGVNEQYF | TGTGCCAGCAGCTTCCCCAAGGGCGGGGTGAACGAGCAGTACTTC
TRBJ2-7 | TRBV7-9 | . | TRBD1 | CASSGYRDSSYEQYF | TGTGCCAGCAGCGGCTACCGGGACAGCTCCTACGAGCAGTACTTC
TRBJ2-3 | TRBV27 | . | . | CASSLSNSGTDTQYF | TGTGCCAGCAGTTTATCGAACAGCGGAACAGATACGCAGTATTTT
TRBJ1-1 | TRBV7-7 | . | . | CASSLTPNTEAFF | TGTGCTAGCAGCTTAACGCCGAACACTGAAGCTTTCTTT
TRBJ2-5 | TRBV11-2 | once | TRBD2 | CASSPGLAGGRETQYF | TGTGCCAGCAGTCCTGGACTAGCGGGGGGTCGAGAGACCCAGTACTTC
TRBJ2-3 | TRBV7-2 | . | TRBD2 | CASSLGTSGGQDTQYF | TGTGCCAGCAGCTTGGGGACTAGCGGCGGTCAGGATACGCAGTATTTT
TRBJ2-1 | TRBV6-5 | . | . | CASSIGGALYNEQFF | TGTGCCAGCAGTATCGGAGGGGCGCTTTACAATGAGCAGTTCTTC
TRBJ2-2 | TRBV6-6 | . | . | CAITDGLATGELFF | TGTGCCATCACTGACGGTCTGGCCACCGGGGAGCTGTTTTTT
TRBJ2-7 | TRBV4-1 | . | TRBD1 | CASSQGTGDYEQYF | TGCGCCAGCAGCCAAGGTACAGGGGACTACGAGCAGTACTTC
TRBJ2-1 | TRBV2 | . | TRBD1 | CASRPGQELNEQFF | TGTGCCAGCAGACCGGGACAGGAGCTCAATGAGCAGTTCTTC
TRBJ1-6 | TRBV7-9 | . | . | CASSSDASPLHF | TGTGCCAGCAGCTCCGACGCCTCACCCCTCCACTTT
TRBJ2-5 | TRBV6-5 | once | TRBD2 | CASSSGGGDGTQYF | TGTGCCAGCAGTTCCGGGGGGGGCGATGGGACCCAGTACTTC
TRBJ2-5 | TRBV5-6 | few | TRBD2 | CASSPDGLAGVEETQYF | TGTGCCAGCAGCCCGGACGGACTAGCGGGGGTAGAAGAGACCCAGTACTTC
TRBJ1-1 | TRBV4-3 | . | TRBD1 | CASSQDWRGRTGDTEAFF | TGCGCCAGCAGCCAAGACTGGCGGGGGCGGACAGGGGACACTGAAGCTTTCTTT
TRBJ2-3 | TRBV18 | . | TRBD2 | CASSLAGDTDTQYF | TGTGCCAGCTCACTAGCGGGGGACACAGATACGCAGTATTTT
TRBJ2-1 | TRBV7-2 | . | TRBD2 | CASSSLAGDYNEQFF | TGTGCCAGCAGCTCGCTAGCGGGGGATTACAATGAGCAGTTCTTC
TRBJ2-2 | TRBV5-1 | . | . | CASTPFPGTNTGELFF | TGCGCCAGCACCCCCTTTCCAGGAACAAACACCGGGGAGCTGTTTTTT
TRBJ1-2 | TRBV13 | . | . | CASSRRGSAYGYTF | TGTGCCAGCAGCCGCAGGGGATCAGCCTATGGCTACACCTTC
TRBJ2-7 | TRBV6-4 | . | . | CASTPRGRPSEQYF | TGTGCCAGCACCCCGAGAGGCAGACCAAGCGAGCAGTACTTC
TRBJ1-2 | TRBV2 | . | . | CASSESLYGYTF | TGTGCCAGCAGTGAGTCACTCTATGGCTACACCTTC
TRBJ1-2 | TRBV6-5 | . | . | CASSYESNYGYTF | TGTGCCAGCAGTTACGAGAGCAACTATGGCTACACCTTC
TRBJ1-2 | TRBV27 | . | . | CASSFSFGYGYTF | TGTGCCAGCAGTTTCTCTTTCGGGTATGGCTACACCTTC
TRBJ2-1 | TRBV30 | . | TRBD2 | CAWRSLLAGGPLDEQFF | TGTGCCTGGAGATCCCTTTTAGCGGGGGGGCCGTTGGATGAGCAGTTCTTC
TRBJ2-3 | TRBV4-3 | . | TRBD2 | CASSQDVVAGGSTDTQYF | TGCGCCAGCAGCCAAGATGTGGTAGCGGGGGGAAGCACAGATACGCAGTATTTT
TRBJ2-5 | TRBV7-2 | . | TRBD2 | CASSPSSPRLAGGQETQYF | TGTGCCAGCAGCCCGAGTTCACCCCGACTAGCGGGGGGGCAAGAGACCCAGTACTTC
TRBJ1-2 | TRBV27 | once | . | CASSPSTVHGYTF | TGTGCCAGCAGTCCTTCGACGGTGCATGGCTACACCTTC
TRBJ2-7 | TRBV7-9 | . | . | CASSLLSGEQYF | TGTGCCAGCAGCTTACTGTCGGGCGAGCAGTACTTC
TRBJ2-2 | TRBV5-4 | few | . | CASRRGQGNTGELFF | TGTGCCAGCCGACGAGGGCAGGGTAACACCGGGGAGCTGTTTTTT
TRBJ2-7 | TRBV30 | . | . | CARGGEAPFYEQYF | TGTGCCCGAGGAGGGGAGGCTCCTTTCTACGAGCAGTACTTC
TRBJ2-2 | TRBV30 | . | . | CASERVAGELFF | TGTGCCTCCGAACGGGTCGCCGGGGAGCTGTTTTTT
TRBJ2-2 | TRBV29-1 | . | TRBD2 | CSVEGGTGELFF | TGCAGCGTTGAGGGAGGGACCGGGGAGCTGTTTTTT
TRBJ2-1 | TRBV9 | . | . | CASSVAYNEQFF | TGTGCCAGCAGCGTAGCTTACAATGAGCAGTTCTTC
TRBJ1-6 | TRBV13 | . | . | CASSLGDTSSYNSPLHF | TGTGCCAGCAGCTTGGGGGACACGAGCTCCTATAATTCACCCCTCCACTTT
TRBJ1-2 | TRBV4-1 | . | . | CASSQEAPRGYTF | TGCGCCAGCAGCCAAGAGGCCCCGCGAGGCTACACCTTC
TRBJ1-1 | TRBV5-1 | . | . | CASSLEWEANEAFF | TGCGCCAGCAGCTTGGAGTGGGAGGCAAATGAAGCTTTCTTT
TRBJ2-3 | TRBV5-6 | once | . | CASSLASNTQYF | TGTGCCAGCAGCTTGGCCAGTAATACGCAGTATTTT
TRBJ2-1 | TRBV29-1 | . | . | CSVGASGNEQFF | TGCAGCGTTGGAGCCTCGGGCAATGAGCAGTTCTTC